The 12 T cell receptor beta chains reported below all come from one sample, sequenced in a study of shared clonotypes between healthy human individuals. The table came from immunoSEQ multiplex PCR; TCRdb's copy has only in-frame clones and leaves some out. The sample contains 2 million to 2.5 million clones, about 95% of which appear only once. Input material: naive CD4+ T cells sorted from blood. Subset meaning: CD45RA+ positively selected. Every receptor here comes from a man between 18 and 29 years old in good health.

V and J are TRBV5-6 and TRBJ1-4; D is ambiguous. The V end was cut by 1 base, the J end by 4 bases, with 5 bases between. Per the germline V gene, CDR1 is SGHDT and CDR2 is YYEEEE. This CDR3 has 13 amino acids. The DNA for the CDR3 is TGTGCCAGCAGCTTGACCCGTAATGAAAAACTGTTTTTT. It codes for CASSLTRNEKLFF. The full variable domain, in which reference TRBV5-6 and TRBJ1-4 provide the parts outside the CDR3, is DAGVTQSPTHLIKTRGQQVTLRCSPKSGHDTVSWYQQALGQGPQFIFQYYEEEERQRGNFPDRFSGHQFPNYSSELNVNALLLGDSALYLCASSLTRNEKLFFGSGTQLSVL.

This chain joins TRBV7-2 and TRBJ2-1; 12 bases line up with TRBD2. This CDR3 contains 15 residues. Germline assignment: CDR1 SGHTA and CDR2 FQGNSA. V was pared by 2 bases and J by 16 bases, with 12 bases of the junction left unmatched. Written as DNA, the CDR3 is TGTGCCAGCAGCTTAAATGGACTAGCGGGGACCTTTCATTTCTTC. Translation gives CASSLNGLAGTFHFF.

V and J are TRBV28 and TRBJ2-3; D is perhaps TRBD1 or TRBD2 (7 bases each). The CDR3 covers 14 residues. Trimming took off 7 bases at V and 5 bases at J, with 16 bases between the two ends. Germline-derived CDR1 and CDR2 are MDHEN and SYDVKM. Here the CDR3 reads CASTPGGGQDTQYF. The CDR3 DNA follows: TGTGCCAGCACCCCAGGGGGGGGCCAAGATACGCAGTATTTT.

The V and J genes are TRBV18 and TRBJ1-2, with 8 bases lining up with TRBD1. The CDR3 loop spans 14 amino acids. Germline assignment: CDR1 KGHSH and CDR2 LQKENI. J gave up 4 bases and V 1 base, and 2 bases lay outside the gene matches. The CDR3 nucleotides read TGTGCCAGCTCACCACTAGGACAGGGCTATGGCTACACCTTC. It yields the protein CASSPLGQGYGYTF. The variable domain in full, with the rest retrieved from reference TRBV18 and TRBJ1-2, is NAGVMQNPRHLVRRRGQEARLRCSPMKGHSHVYWYRQLPEEGLKFMVYLQKENIIDESGMPKERFSAEFPKEGPSILRIQQVVRGDSAAYFCASSPLGQGYGYTFGSGTRLTVV.

The V call is TRBV27, the J call TRBJ1-4; 10 nucleotides align to TRBD1. CDR1 and CDR2 from the germline V gene are MNHEY and SMNVEV (reference sequence). Trimming took 4 bases from V and 2 from J; bases not matched to a gene: 7. The CDR3 covers 17 residues. The CDR3: CASSSRTGGHTNEKLFF. CDR3 bases: TGTGCCAGCAGTTCACGGACAGGGGGGCATACTAATGAAAAACTGTTTTTT. The complete variable domain, with remaining parts taken from reference TRBV27 and TRBJ1-4, reads EAQVTQNPRYLITVTGKKLTVTCSQNMNHEYMSWYRQDPGLGLRQIYYSMNVEVTDKGDVPEGYKVSRKEKRNFPLILESPSPNQTSLYFCASSSRTGGHTNEKLFFGSGTQLSVL.

The genes are TRBV6-1 and TRBJ1-2; D is unresolved. The CDR3 length is 15 residues. Germline lookup yields CDR1 MNHNS and CDR2 SASEGT. V lost 3 bases, J lost 0 bases, and 11 bases lay in between. The CDR3 reads CASSDIFGSNYGYTF. Here the CDR3 DNA reads TGTGCCAGCAGTGATATCTTCGGATCTAACTATGGCTACACCTTC.

A remark on this clone: The same CDR3 is also encoded by other DNA sequences in this sample. The chain couples TRBV5-1 to TRBJ2-7, with 12 positions matching TRBD2. Germline assignment: CDR1 SGHRS and CDR2 YFSETQ. Trimming at V came to 4 bases and at J to 7 bases, leaving 9 bases not matched to a gene. The CDR3 is 15 residues long. CDR3 sequence reads: CASSSLAGGPGEQYF. The CDR3 nucleotides read TGCGCCAGCAGCAGTCTAGCGGGAGGGCCGGGGGAGCAGTACTTC.

The J gene is TRBJ2-5, the V gene TRBV6-5; D may be TRBD2 (5 bases). Germline assignment: CDR1 MNHEY and CDR2 SVGAGI. The length of the CDR3 is 14 residues. V was trimmed by 7 bases and J by 5 bases, leaving 17 bases between them. The CDR3: CASTPPGVKETQYF. CDR3 DNA sequence: TGTGCCAGCACCCCTCCCGGGGTCAAGGAGACCCAGTACTTC.

This sequence joins TRBV5-1 and TRBJ2-6, with D maybe TRBD1 (5 bases). CDR3 length: 15 residues. V lost 4 bases and J lost 0, with 8 bases in between. Germline CDR1 and CDR2: SGHRS and YFSETQ. The CDR3 region has the DNA TGCGCCAGCAGCGACCAGGGCTCTGGGGCCAACGTCCTGACTTTC. The encoded protein is CASSDQGSGANVLTF.

This chain uses TRBV9 with TRBJ2-7, with D perhaps TRBD2 (5 bases). In germline, CDR1 is SGDLS, CDR2 YYNGEE. The CDR3 sequence is 15 residues long. V was cut by 0 bases and J by 2 bases, with 12 bases left in between. The CDR3 spells CASSVVEEPTYEQYF. CDR3 nucleotides: TGTGCCAGCAGCGTAGTGGAGGAGCCTACCTACGAGCAGTACTTC.

The rearrangement links TRBV28 to TRBJ1-5; 7 bases match TRBD1. CDR3 length: 14 amino acids. The germline gives CDR1 MDHEN, CDR2 SYDVKM. Germline trimming cut 6 bases from V and 7 bases from J; bases unmatched to any gene: 9. The CDR3 region is CASSSKGARQPQHF. CDR3 bases: TGTGCCAGCAGCTCGAAGGGGGCACGGCAGCCCCAGCATTTT.

The chain links TRBV12-2 to TRBJ2-1; the D call in the table, TRBD2, was not verified against the DNA. TRBV12-2 is deemed a pseudogene. CDR3 length equals 17 residues. CDR3 nucleotides: TGTGCAAGTCGCGGGGGGGACTACCGCCCCTTTTACAATGAGCAGTTCTTC. This codes for CASRGGDYRPFYNEQFF.